One sample yielded the 29 T cell receptor beta chains listed below, sequenced in a study of identical twins' blood T cells. Each CDR3 protein gets one entry after TCRdb re-called the 5' RACE reads with MiXCR. Of roughly 340,000 distinct CDR3 sequences in the sample, over 25% were seen once. Material for sequencing was PBMCs. These receptors came from a woman between 18 and 49 years old in good health.

In this sample, this clonotype turned up many times. The rearrangement uses TRBV9 and TRBJ1-2; TRBD1 is a possible D gene (5 bases). The V end lost 6 bases, the J end lost 8 bases, and 20 bases lay between the germline ends. The CDR3 loop spans 14 amino acids. Germline CDR1 and CDR2: SGDLS and YYNGEE. CDR3 sequence: CASTDGRAPGGYTF. In nucleotides, the CDR3 is TGTGCCAGCACCGATGGCAGGGCTCCTGGAGGCTACACCTTC.

This clonotype turned up a few times. Here the CDR3 DNA reads TGCAGTGCTAGAGGGCTCGGGACTAGCGGGAGGGAGGATACGCAGTATTTT. Translation gives CSARGLGTSGREDTQYF. The chain links TRBV20-1 to TRBJ2-3; 16 bases are shared with TRBD2. CDR1 and CDR2 from the germline V gene are DFQATT and SNEGSKA (reference sequence). This CDR3 is built from 17 residues. V shed 1 base and J 6 bases; nucleotides not matched to a gene: 7.

This clonotype was counted many times. The V call is TRBV12-3 or TRBV12-4, the J call TRBJ2-3; D is perhaps TRBD2 (6 bases). Trimming pared 0 bases from V and 9 bases from J, leaving 7 bases between. This CDR3 region has 12 residues. CDR3 nucleotide sequence: TGTGCCAGCAGTTTAGCGCGGGACACGCAGTATTTT. Encoded protein: CASSLARDTQYF.

This clonotype was observed a few times. The J gene is TRBJ2-2, the V gene TRBV5-5, with TRBD1 matching over 7 bases. The CDR3 spans 14 residues. CDR1 is SGHKS and CDR2 is YYEKEE in the germline V gene (reference sequence). The J segment lost 1 base and the V segment lost 6 bases, leaving 3 bases of the junction unmatched. Written as DNA, the CDR3 is TGTGCCAGCAAGGGACAGTTGAACACCGGGGAGCTGTTTTTT. Amino acid sequence: CASKGQLNTGELFF.

This clonotype was observed a handful of times. The chain uses TRBV29-1 and TRBJ2-3; TRBD2 matches at 12 bases. CDR1 and CDR2 from the germline V gene are SQVTM and ANQGSEA. The CDR3 loop spans 16 amino acids. The V and J ends lost 6 bases and 3 bases, in that order; junction bases with no gene match: 10. The CDR3 protein is CSVVTSGRRGTDTQYF. The CDR3 region has the DNA TGCAGCGTGGTGACTAGCGGGAGAAGAGGGACAGATACGCAGTATTTT.

There are a few counts of this clonotype. This chain uses TRBV7-8 with TRBJ2-2; 8 nucleotides align to TRBD2. The germline V gene encodes CDR1 SGHVS and CDR2 FQNEAQ. This CDR3 comprises 17 residues. After removal of 6 bases from V and 5 bases from J, the junction contained 14 bases not matched to a gene. The CDR3 DNA reads as TGTGCCAGCAGGTCCGGGACTAGGTGGTTACCGACCGGGGAGCTGTTTTTT. It encodes CASRSGTRWLPTGELFF.

This clonotype showed up just once. The chain uses TRBV19 and TRBJ2-6, with D unclear. Germline V gives CDR1 LNHDA, CDR2 SQIVND (reference sequence). Between the trimmed V and J ends, which lost 9 bases and 0 bases, there was a span of 9 bases. This CDR3 comprises 14 residues. CDR3 in amino acids: CASHTFSGANVLTF. The CDR3 nucleotides are TGTGCCAGCCATACATTCTCTGGGGCCAACGTCCTGACTTTC.

The sample holds many counts of this clonotype. CDR3 protein: CASRRDSSNQPQHF. As DNA, the CDR3 is TGTGCCAGCAGGAGGGACAGTTCCAATCAGCCCCAGCATTTT. The J gene is TRBJ1-5, the V gene TRBV6-6; TRBD1 matches at 7 bases. The germline CDR1 and CDR2 sequences are MNHNY and SVGAGI (reference sequence). There are 14 residues in the CDR3. V trimming: 6 bases; J trimming: 3 bases; junction bases outside the gene matches: 5.

This clonotype was picked up a small number of times. The chain's CDR3 is CASKGQEGNYGYTF. CDR3 nucleotides: TGCGCCAGCAAGGGACAGGAAGGAAACTATGGCTACACCTTC. This chain joins TRBV5-1 and TRBJ1-2; TRBD1 matches at 8 bases. The germline gives CDR1 SGHRS, CDR2 YFSETQ. Unmatched junction bases numbered 6, after V lost 6 bases and J lost 2 bases. CDR3 length: 14 amino acids. The full variable domain, with the rest looked up from reference TRBV5-1 and TRBJ1-2, is KAGVTQTPRYLIKTRGQQVTLSCSPISGHRSVSWYQQTPGQGLQFLFEYFSETQRNKGNFPGRFSGRQFSNSRSEMNVSTLELGDSALYLCASKGQEGNYGYTFGSGTRLTVV.

As concerns this clonotype: This may arise from a read error, as a much more abundant clone is one base away. The chain carries TRBV28 and TRBJ2-3; 11 nucleotides align to TRBD2. Germline loops: CDR1 MDHEN, CDR2 SYDVKM. The CDR3 is 17 amino acids. Here the CDR3 DNA reads TGTGTCAGCAGTTTATGGGCTAGCGGGAGGCATTTAGATACGCAGTATTTT. It encodes CVSSLWASGRHLDTQYF.

As concerns this clonotype: A much larger clone lies one base from this, so it may be a read error. This chain joins TRBV2 and TRBJ1-1, with D perhaps matching TRBD1 (5 bases). Trimming pared 11 bases from V and 10 bases from J, leaving 38 bases between. The CDR3 contains 18 residues. CDR1 and CDR2 from the germline V gene are SNHLY and FYNNEI. CDR3 DNA sequence: TGTGCCGGCGTAGGGACGGGCCCTCGAAATAGGACCCTCTTAGTAGCTTTCTTT. Translation gives CAGVGTGPRNRTLLVAFF.

About this clonotype itself: At one end the junction does not follow the germline gene, possibly because of a read error. The chain has TRBV5-1 and TRBJ2-1; D not resolved. The germline CDR1 and CDR2 sequences are SGHRS and YFSETQ. The CDR3 sequence is 12 residues long. The CDR3 sequence is CTSRIIANEQFF. In DNA form, the CDR3 reads TGCACCAGCAGAATCATCGCCAATGAGCAGTTCTTC. The full variable domain, completed using reference TRBV5-1 and TRBJ2-1, is KAGVTQTPRYLIKTRGQQVTLSCSPISGHRSVSWYQQTPGQGLQFLFEYFSETQRNKGNFPGRFSGRQFSNSRSEMNVSTLELGDSALYLCTSRIIANEQFFGPGTRLTVL.

The sample holds many counts of this clonotype. The chain links TRBV2 to TRBJ1-1; TRBD1 agrees at 7 bases. The junction had 11 bases not matched to a gene; V was cut back by 6 bases and J by 4 bases. Per the germline V gene, CDR1 is SNHLY and CDR2 is FYNNEI. The CDR3 is 15 residues long. CDR3 region: CASRPSEGAGTEAFF. CDR3 DNA: TGTGCCAGCAGACCCTCGGAGGGGGCAGGCACTGAAGCTTTCTTT.

The chain couples TRBV23-1 to TRBJ1-4; D gene ambiguous. TRBV23-1 is labeled an ORF, and its function is uncertain. CDR3 size: 12 residues. Deletions cut 5 bases from V and 8 bases from J, with 9 bases between. The CDR3 region is CASSGSWEKLFF. The DNA of the CDR3 is TGCGCCAGCAGTGGGAGTTGGGAAAAACTGTTTTTT.

This clonotype was observed a handful of times. The gene calls are TRBV12-5 and TRBJ2-1; D is possibly TRBD1 (6 bases). The CDR3 covers 14 residues. V was cut by 1 base and J by 2 bases, with 6 bases left in between. Germline CDR1 and CDR2: LGHNT and FRNRAP. CDR3 protein: CASGLGTAYNEQFF. The DNA for the CDR3 is TGTGCTAGTGGTTTGGGGACAGCCTACAATGAGCAGTTCTTC.

This clonotype was seen a handful of times. The chain uses TRBV20-1 and TRBJ2-1; a possible D gene is TRBD2 (5 bases). The CDR3 extends over 14 amino acids. Germline-derived CDR1 and CDR2 are DFQATT and SNEGSKA (reference sequence). Trimming stripped 6 bases from V and 0 bases from J, with 12 bases between. CDR3 residues: CSAQSGFSYNEQFF. The CDR3 region has the DNA TGCAGTGCCCAGAGCGGTTTCTCCTACAATGAGCAGTTCTTC.

The rearrangement links TRBV5-1 to TRBJ2-1; D unclear. V was trimmed by 4 bases and J by 9 bases, leaving 14 bases between them. The CDR3 covers 13 residues. CDR1 and CDR2 from the germline V gene are SGHRS and YFSETQ. This CDR3 is CASSQITYAEQFF. The CDR3 DNA is TGCGCCAGCAGCCAAATCACCTATGCTGAGCAGTTCTTC.

Comment on this clonotype: This may be a read error, as it is one base from a much larger clone. V gene TRBV4-3 combines with J gene TRBJ2-3; D gene uncertain. Germline V gene sequence: CDR1 LGHNA, CDR2 YSLEER. The CDR3 has 12 residues. The CDR3 loop is CASGQDDDTQYF. CDR3 DNA sequence: TGCGCCAGCGGCCAAGATGACGATACGCAGTATTTT.

This clonotype was observed a handful of times. V gene TRBV2 combines with J gene TRBJ1-6; D uncertain. The V gene's germline CDR1 is SNHLY and CDR2 FYNNEI. Trimming left V 4 bases short and J 9 bases short, with 4 bases between. The CDR3 contains 11 residues. The CDR3 sequence is CASSVSSPLHF. CDR3 bases: TGTGCCAGCAGTGTATCTTCACCCCTCCACTTT.

This sequence joins TRBV14 and TRBJ1-3; D not certain. Trimming removed 1 base from V and 4 bases from J, with 5 bases in between. In germline, CDR1 is SGHDN, CDR2 FVKESK. This CDR3 has 13 residues. CDR3 region: CASSQGWGNTIYF. Here the CDR3 DNA reads TGTGCCAGCAGCCAAGGGTGGGGAAACACCATATATTTT.

The chain carries TRBV11-2 and TRBJ2-1; D is ambiguous. The CDR3 runs to 12 residues. V was cut by 2 bases and J by 7 bases, with 6 bases left in between. Looked up from germline, CDR1 is SGHAT and CDR2 is FQNNGV. The CDR3 is CASSLTQNEQFF. CDR3 nucleotides: TGTGCCAGCAGCTTAACCCAGAATGAGCAGTTCTTC.

The chain is built from TRBV25-1 and TRBJ1-2, with 10 positions matching TRBD1. Losses at the gene ends were 10 bases for V and 6 bases for J; bases not matched to a gene: 14. Germline lookup yields CDR1 MGHDK and CDR2 SYGVNS. CDR3 length: 15 amino acids. The CDR3 loop reads CATNPEGQGIDGYTF. Here the CDR3 DNA reads TGTGCCACCAACCCGGAGGGACAGGGGATAGATGGCTACACCTTC.

The rearrangement uses TRBV5-1 and TRBJ1-1; possibly TRBD1 for D (5 bases). The CDR3 consists of 16 residues. Germline CDR1 and CDR2: SGHRS and YFSETQ. Trimming cost V 2 bases and J 5 bases, with 19 bases left between them. CDR3 sequence: CASSFSQGGRGTEAFF. The CDR3 coding sequence is TGCGCCAGCAGCTTTTCGCAGGGAGGACGGGGGACTGAAGCTTTCTTT.

There are a few counts of this clonotype. The CDR3 DNA sequence: TGCAGCACCGGGCCGAGCGCTTTCTATGGCTACACCTTC. This encodes CSTGPSAFYGYTF. The gene calls are TRBV20-1 and TRBJ1-2; D gene unclear. This CDR3 spans 13 amino acids. CDR1 DFQATT and CDR2 SNEGSKA come from the germline V gene (reference sequence).

This clonotype was observed a few times. V and J are TRBV19 and TRBJ2-4; 8 positions agree with TRBD1. The CDR3 covers 16 residues. The germline V gene encodes CDR1 LNHDA and CDR2 SQIVND (reference sequence). The V segment lost 4 bases and the J segment 1 base; nucleotides outside the gene matches: 6. The CDR3 sequence: CASSKSTGVAKNIQYF. The CDR3 nucleotides are TGTGCCAGTAGTAAATCGACAGGGGTTGCCAAAAACATTCAGTACTTC.

With respect to this clonotype: A much larger clone lies a single base off, so this may be a read error. The genes are TRBV13 and TRBJ1-1; 7 bases are shared with TRBD1. V lost 3 bases and J lost 3; bases outside the gene matches: 4. This CDR3 spans 14 amino acids. Germline values: CDR1 PRHDT, CDR2 FYEKMQ (reference sequence). CDR3 sequence reads: CASSLGQPYTEAFF. The CDR3 coding sequence is TGTGCCAGCAGCTTGGGACAGCCTTACACTGAAGCTTTCTTT.

This chain links TRBV5-1 with TRBJ2-1, with TRBD2 matching 12 bases. Germline assignment: CDR1 SGHRS and CDR2 YFSETQ. This CDR3 contains 15 residues. V shed 4 bases and J 9 bases; nucleotides not matched to a gene: 8. The CDR3, as DNA: TGCGCCAGCAGCCAATCTAGCGGGAGGGCCACTGAGCAGTTCTTC. Translation gives CASSQSSGRATEQFF.

As concerns this clonotype: A much larger clone is a single base away; this may be a read error. The chain carries TRBV29-1 and TRBJ1-1; the D gene is possibly TRBD1 (5 bases). CDR1 and CDR2 (germline): SQVTM, ANQGSEA. There are 14 residues in the CDR3. For the CDR3, the DNA is TGCAGCGCTCTGGGGGGTGCAGTGAACACTGAAACTTTCTTT. Residues: CSALGGAVNTETFF.

V gene TRBV5-1 combines with J gene TRBJ2-7; perhaps D is TRBD1 or TRBD2 (5 bases each). This CDR3 contains 14 residues. Germline CDR1 is SGHRS and CDR2 is YFSETQ. The ends were cut back, 0 bases at V and 2 bases at J, with 9 bases in the middle. CDR3 sequence: CASSLGTGPYEQYF. The CDR3 DNA sequence: TGCGCCAGCAGCTTGGGTACGGGACCCTACGAGCAGTACTTC. Based on the CDR3 plus reference TRBV5-1 and TRBJ2-7, the full variable domain is KAGVTQTPRYLIKTRGQQVTLSCSPISGHRSVSWYQQTPGQGLQFLFEYFSETQRNKGNFPGRFSGRQFSNSRSEMNVSTLELGDSALYLCASSLGTGPYEQYFGPGTRLTVT.